This T cell receptor beta chain stems from a study of CD8+ T cells in alopecia areata (dated by TCRdb to the late 2010s). At the level of the whole study: The treated patients, all with moderate-to-severe alopecia areata, were enrolled in an open-label pilot trial of oral tofacitinib given at 5 to 10 mg twice daily. Patients received tofacitinib for 6 to 18 months and were then followed off drug for 6 months to check for delayed response and recurrence. For the treated patients, the SALT score, which quantifies what percentage of scalp surface area is affected, served as the measure of disease severity. The study used high-throughput TCRbeta sequencing to examine T cell clonal expansion in alopecia areata, in both the C3H/HeJ mouse model and human patients. Scalp tissue and sorted CD4+ and CD8+ peripheral blood T cells from patchy and totalis/universalis alopecia areata patients and from healthy controls were covered by human TCRbeta sequencing. Biopsies were taken from tofacitinib-treated patients at baseline and at 4 and 24 weeks of treatment, and a later scalp biopsy was taken in several of the tofacitinib-treated patients. Scalp clonality was compared across normal scalp (n=4), patchy alopecia areata scalp (n=8), and alopecia totalis/universalis scalp (n=8). RNA came from the PAXgene miRNA kit for fixed scalp, the miRNeasy kit for PBMCs, and the RNeasy kit for mouse skin. TCRbeta CDR3 regions were amplified by immunoSEQ multiplex PCR with 35 Vbeta forward and 13 Jbeta reverse primers.

Comment on this clone: The antigen it recognizes is unknown. No base qualities exist here, and no much larger clone lies one base off it.

The treatment or condition label for this specimen denotes: oral pan-JAK inhibitor, 5-10 mg twice daily. Lesional scalp punch biopsies and peripheral blood were obtained from alopecia areata patients. PBMCs were isolated by density centrifugation and stained for CD3, CD4 and CD8, and CD4+ and CD8+ T cells were sorted on a FACSAria. The CDR3 goes from the cysteine to the phenylalanine over 15 residues. Only the CDR3 DNA is retained, 45 bases long and in frame from the first base. CDR1 and CDR2, per the germline V gene, are KGHSH and LQKENI. The V and J ends are trimmed by 3 bases and 5 bases, leaving 13 bases between them. On the study overall, not on this receptor specifically: Tofacitinib significantly lowered scalp clonality and the number of expanded CD8+ clones among the top 100 scalp clones. Shared TCR sequences between patients were less evident than in mice, which may be partly attributable to HLA diversity in the patient population. Compared with normal scalp, lesional scalp had higher clonality and more expanded CD8+ clones, particularly in alopecia totalis/universalis, a pattern that suggests antigenic drive. Because the treated cohort was small and included a single nonresponder, larger studies are needed to assess links between baseline CD8+ expansion and response. During tofacitinib treatment, many expanded lesional clones remained in scalp and blood, and this persistence may partly explain relapse after treatment is stopped. Unlike mouse skin, where gammadelta T cells dominate, normal human skin contains resident alphabeta T cells that get sequenced too, which complicates analysis of the scalp TCR repertoire.

Receptor libraries were prepared by the immunoSEQ multiplex PCR assay. To provide template for TCR sequencing, every sample had RNA extracted and reverse transcribed into cDNA. SuperScript III was used for first-strand cDNA synthesis, primed with a 2:1 mix of oligo-dT and random hexamers. A synthetic immune receptor repertoire was used to measure amplification bias, and any remaining bias was corrected computationally. As for how the authors treated the data: Raw reads were preprocessed to remove errors, and CDR3 was defined by IMGT conventions from the conserved cysteine to phenylalanine. Clonality was calculated as 1 minus Shannon entropy normalized by log2 of the number of productive unique TCRs. Whether scalp clones were CD4 or CD8 was inferred by matching scalp TCRbeta sequences against CD4 and CD8 repertoires sorted from blood. TCRdb carries this immuneACCESS record with in-frame sequences only. Its versions omit some clonotypes, under half of them owing to an unresolved V gene in the studies checked, with the rest unexplained. V, J and clone size were drawn from that table, and D and trimming were deduced from the DNA. This sample lists about 190,000 clones; around 64% were detected once. The ten largest clonotypes hold about 1.3% of the sample.

Sequenced here: CD4+ T cells sorted from blood, sampled between weeks 49 and 50, from a patient treated with tofacitinib. Recombination connected TRBV18 to TRBJ2-2; the D gene remains uncertain. The TCR sequence derives from a human donor with alopecia areata. The DNA reads TGTGCCAGCTCACCCCCCAGCCCCGGAACCGGGGAGCTGTTTTTT. Its coded protein is CASSPPSPGTGELFF.